What follows describes a single TCR beta chain. The data were obtained in a study of cytomegalovirus exposure and HLA in healthy donors. The CDR3 sequence is 17 residues long. Germline CDR1 is MDHEN and CDR2 is SYDVKM. The trim removed 6 bases at V and 2 bases at J, leaving 12 bases unmatched. Here immunoSEQ multiplex PCR was the method, and the copy in TCRdb shows in-frame clones only, minus some. The repertoire holds 85,000 to 120,000 clones, about 85% seen once, with 1.8% in the top ten. The source is a woman aged 18-30 years in good health and CMV-seropositive. Sequencing used PBMCs. The chain links TRBV28 to TRBJ2-7, with 11 bases that match TRBD2. The CDR3 DNA follows: TGTGCCAGCAGAGGGACAGGGCTAGCGGGGGGCACCTACGAGCAGTACTTC. It specifies CASRGTGLAGGTYEQYF.